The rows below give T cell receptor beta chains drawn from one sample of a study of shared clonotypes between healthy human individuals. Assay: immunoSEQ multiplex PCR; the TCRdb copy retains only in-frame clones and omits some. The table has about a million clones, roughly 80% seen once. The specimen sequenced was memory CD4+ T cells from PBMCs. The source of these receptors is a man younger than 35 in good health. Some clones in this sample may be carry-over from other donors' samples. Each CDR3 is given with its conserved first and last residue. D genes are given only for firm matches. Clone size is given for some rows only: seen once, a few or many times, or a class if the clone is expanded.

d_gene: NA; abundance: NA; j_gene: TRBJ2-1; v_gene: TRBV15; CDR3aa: CATSRDNEQFF; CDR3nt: TGTGCCACCAGCCGAGACAATGAGCAGTTCTTC
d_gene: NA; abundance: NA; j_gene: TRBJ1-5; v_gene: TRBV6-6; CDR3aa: CAISDTSLSNQPQHF; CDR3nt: TGTGCCATCAGTGATACCAGCCTTAGCAATCAGCCCCAGCATTTT
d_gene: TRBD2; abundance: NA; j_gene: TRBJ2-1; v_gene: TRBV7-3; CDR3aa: CASSGAGTSGNEQFF; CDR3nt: TGTGCCAGCAGTGGCGCCGGGACTAGCGGGAATGAGCAGTTCTTC
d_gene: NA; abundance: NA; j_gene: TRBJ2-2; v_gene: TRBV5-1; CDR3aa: CASLQATNTGELFF; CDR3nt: TGCGCCAGTTTGCAGGCGACGAACACCGGGGAGCTGTTTTTT
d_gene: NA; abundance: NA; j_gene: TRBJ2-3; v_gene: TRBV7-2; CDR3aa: CASSLERTDTQYF; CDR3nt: TGTGCCAGCAGCCTCGAGCGGACAGATACGCAGTATTTT
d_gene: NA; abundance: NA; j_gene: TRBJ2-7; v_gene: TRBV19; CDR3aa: CASSILGGSYEQYF; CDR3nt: TGTGCCAGTAGTATCTTAGGGGGCTCCTACGAGCAGTACTTC
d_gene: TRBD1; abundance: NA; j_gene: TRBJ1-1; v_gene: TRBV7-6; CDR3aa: CASSQTSETGGHTEAFF; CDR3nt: TGTGCCAGCAGCCAAACATCGGAGACAGGGGGGCACACTGAAGCTTTCTTT
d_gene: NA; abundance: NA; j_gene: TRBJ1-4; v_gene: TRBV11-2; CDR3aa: CASSRDGANEKLFF; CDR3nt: TGTGCCAGCAGTCGGGACGGAGCTAATGAAAAACTGTTTTTT
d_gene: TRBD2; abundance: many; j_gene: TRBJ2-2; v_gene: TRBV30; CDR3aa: CAWTGLANTGELFF; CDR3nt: TGTGCCTGGACAGGACTAGCTAACACCGGGGAGCTGTTTTTT
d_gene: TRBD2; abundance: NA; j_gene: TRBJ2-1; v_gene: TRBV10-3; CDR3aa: CAISAAGGPDNEQFF; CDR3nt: TGTGCCATCAGTGCAGCGGGAGGGCCCGACAATGAGCAGTTCTTC
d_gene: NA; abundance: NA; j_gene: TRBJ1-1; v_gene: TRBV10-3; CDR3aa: CAIRNRDLGTEAFF; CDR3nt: TGTGCCATCAGGAACAGGGACTTAGGCACTGAAGCTTTCTTT
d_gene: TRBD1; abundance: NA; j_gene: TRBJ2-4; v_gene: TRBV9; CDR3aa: CASNDHLGQGIRNIQYF; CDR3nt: TGTGCCAGCAACGATCACCTAGGACAGGGTATAAGAAACATTCAGTACTTC
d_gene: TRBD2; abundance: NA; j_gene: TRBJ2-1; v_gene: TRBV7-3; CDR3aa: CASSPISTSGRPRSSYNEQFF; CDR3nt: TGTGCCAGCAGCCCAATATCGACTAGCGGGAGACCTAGAAGTTCCTACAATGAGCAGTTCTTC
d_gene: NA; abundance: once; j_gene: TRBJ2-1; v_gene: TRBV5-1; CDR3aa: CASSLGGSFYNEQFF; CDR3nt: TGCGCCAGTTCTCTCGGCGGAAGCTTCTACAATGAGCAGTTCTTC
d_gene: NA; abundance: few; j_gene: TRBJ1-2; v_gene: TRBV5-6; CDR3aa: CASSLLWEGDYGYTF; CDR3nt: TGTGCCAGCAGCTTGCTCTGGGAGGGTGACTATGGCTACACCTTC
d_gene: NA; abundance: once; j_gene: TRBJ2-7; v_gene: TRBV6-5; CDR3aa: CASSYSGENYEQYF; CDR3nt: TGTGCCAGCAGTTACTCCGGGGAAAACTACGAGCAGTACTTC
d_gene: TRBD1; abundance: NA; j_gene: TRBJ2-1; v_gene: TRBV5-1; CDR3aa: CASSFKTGLVDEQFF; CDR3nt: TGCGCCAGCAGCTTCAAGACAGGGCTTGTAGATGAGCAGTTCTTC
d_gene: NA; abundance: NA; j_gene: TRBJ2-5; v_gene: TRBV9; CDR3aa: CASSPGSEAALETQYF; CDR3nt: TGTGCCAGCAGCCCGGGGTCAGAGGCGGCATTAGAGACCCAGTACTTC
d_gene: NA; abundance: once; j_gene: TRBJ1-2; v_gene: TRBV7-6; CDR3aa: CASSLVLNGIPYGYTF; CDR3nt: TGTGCCAGCAGCTTAGTATTGAACGGCATACCGTATGGCTACACCTTC
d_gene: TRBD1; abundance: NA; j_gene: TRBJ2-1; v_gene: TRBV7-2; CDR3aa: CASSTQPGTGVWSEQFF; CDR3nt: TGTGCCAGCAGCACCCAACCGGGGACAGGGGTTTGGAGTGAGCAGTTCTTC
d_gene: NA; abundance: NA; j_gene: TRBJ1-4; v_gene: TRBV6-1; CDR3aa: CASRERGTNEKLFF; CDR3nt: TGTGCCAGCCGAGAAAGGGGTACTAATGAAAAACTGTTTTTT
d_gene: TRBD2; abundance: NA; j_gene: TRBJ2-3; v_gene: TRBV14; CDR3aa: CASSQGLQARGEYF; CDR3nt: TGTGCCAGCAGCCAAGGACTTCAGGCCCGGGGGGAGTATTTT
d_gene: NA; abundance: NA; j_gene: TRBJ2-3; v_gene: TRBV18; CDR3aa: CASSPPSPGVRTDTQYF; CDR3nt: TGTGCCAGCTCACCGCCGTCCCCGGGAGTTCGCACAGATACGCAGTATTTT
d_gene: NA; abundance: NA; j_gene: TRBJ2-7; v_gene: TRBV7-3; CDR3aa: CASSASSAGSEQYF; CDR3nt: TGTGCCAGCAGCGCTAGCTCCGCGGGTAGCGAGCAGTACTTC
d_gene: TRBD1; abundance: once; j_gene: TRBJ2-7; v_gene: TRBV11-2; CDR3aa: CASSPLRRQGTYEQYF; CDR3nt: TGTGCCAGCAGTCCCCTCAGGAGACAGGGCACCTACGAGCAGTACTTC
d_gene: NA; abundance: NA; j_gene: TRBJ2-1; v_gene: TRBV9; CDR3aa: CATSSWGEAGEQFF; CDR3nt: TGTGCCACCTCCTCTTGGGGGGAGGCGGGTGAGCAGTTCTTC
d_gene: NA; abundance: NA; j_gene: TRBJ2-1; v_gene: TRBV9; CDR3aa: CASSPSYNEQFF; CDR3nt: TGTGCCAGCAGCCCCTCCTACAATGAGCAGTTCTTC
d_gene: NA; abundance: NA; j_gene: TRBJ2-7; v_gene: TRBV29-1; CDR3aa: CSVVPLTLVAEFYEQYF; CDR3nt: TGCAGCGTTGTTCCCCTCACCTTAGTAGCGGAGTTCTACGAGCAGTACTTC
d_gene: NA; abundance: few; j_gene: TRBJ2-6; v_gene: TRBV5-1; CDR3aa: CASSSSTTGANVLTF; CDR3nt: TGCGCCAGCAGCAGTTCTACAACTGGGGCCAACGTCCTGACTTTC
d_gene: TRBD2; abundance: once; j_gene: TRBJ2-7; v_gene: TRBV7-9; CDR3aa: CASSPLASGNNEQYF; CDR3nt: TGTGCCAGCAGCCCTTTGGCTAGCGGGAACAACGAGCAGTACTTC
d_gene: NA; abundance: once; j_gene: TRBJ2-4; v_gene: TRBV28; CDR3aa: CASSLPGQIAKNIQYF; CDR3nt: TGTGCCAGCAGTTTACCCGGGCAGATAGCCAAAAACATTCAGTACTTC
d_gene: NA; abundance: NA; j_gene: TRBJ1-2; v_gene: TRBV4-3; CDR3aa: CASSQGGHNGYTF; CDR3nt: TGCGCCAGCAGCCAAGGTGGACACAATGGCTACACCTTC
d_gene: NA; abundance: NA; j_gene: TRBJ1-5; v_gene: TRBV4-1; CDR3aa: CASSQETNRVDQPQHF; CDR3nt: TGCGCCAGCAGCCAAGAAACTAACAGGGTTGATCAGCCCCAGCATTTT
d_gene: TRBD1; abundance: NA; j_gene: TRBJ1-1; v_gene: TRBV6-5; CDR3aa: CASNQGGDTEAFF; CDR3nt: TGTGCCAGCAATCAGGGGGGGGACACTGAAGCTTTCTTT
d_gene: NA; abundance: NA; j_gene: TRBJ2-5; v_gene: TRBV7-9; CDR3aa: CASSLAGYQQETQYF; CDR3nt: TGTGCCAGCAGCTTAGCGGGCTACCAACAAGAGACCCAGTACTTC
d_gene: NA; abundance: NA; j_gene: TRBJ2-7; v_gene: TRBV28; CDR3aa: CASSLGGALSYEQYF; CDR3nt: TGTGCCAGCAGTTTAGGAGGTGCCCTCTCCTACGAGCAGTACTTC
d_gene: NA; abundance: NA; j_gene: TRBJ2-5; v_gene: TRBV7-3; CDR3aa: CASSLTGGEETQYF; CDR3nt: TGTGCCAGCAGCCTCACAGGGGGGGAAGAGACCCAGTACTTC
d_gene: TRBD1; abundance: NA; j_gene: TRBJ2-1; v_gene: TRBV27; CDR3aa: CASSLIAGGEQFF; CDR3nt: TGTGCCAGCAGTTTAATTGCAGGGGGTGAGCAGTTCTTC
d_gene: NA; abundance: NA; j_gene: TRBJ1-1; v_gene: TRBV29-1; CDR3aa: CSVELGWTEAFF; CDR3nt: TGCAGCGTTGAACTGGGATGGACTGAAGCTTTCTTT
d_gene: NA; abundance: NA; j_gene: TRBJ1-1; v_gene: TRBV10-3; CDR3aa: CAISELESGEAFF; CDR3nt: TGTGCCATCAGTGAATTGGAGTCGGGTGAAGCTTTCTTT
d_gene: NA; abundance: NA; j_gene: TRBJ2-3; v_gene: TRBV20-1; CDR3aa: CSATDTQYF; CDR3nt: TGCAGTGCTACAGATACGCAGTATTTT
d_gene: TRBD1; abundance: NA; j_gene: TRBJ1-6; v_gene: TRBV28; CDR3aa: CASSRSTGRSPLHF; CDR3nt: TGTGCCAGCAGTCGCTCGACAGGGCGTTCACCCCTCCACTTT
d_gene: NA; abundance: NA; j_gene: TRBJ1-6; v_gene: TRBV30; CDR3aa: CAWSAGSTESPLHF; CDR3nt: TGTGCCTGGAGTGCGGGGTCTACCGAATCACCCCTCCACTTT
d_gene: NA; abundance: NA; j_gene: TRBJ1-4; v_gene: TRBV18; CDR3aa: CASSPRVANEKLFF; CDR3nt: TGTGCCAGCTCACCACGGGTGGCGAATGAAAAACTGTTTTTT
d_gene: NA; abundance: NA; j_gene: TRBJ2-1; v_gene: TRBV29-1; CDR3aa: CSASSRGNEQFF; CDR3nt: TGCAGCGCCTCCTCCCGAGGGAATGAGCAGTTCTTC
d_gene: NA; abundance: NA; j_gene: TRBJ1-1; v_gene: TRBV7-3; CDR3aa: CASSLMENTEAFF; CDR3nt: TGTGCCAGCAGCTTAATGGAGAACACTGAAGCTTTCTTT
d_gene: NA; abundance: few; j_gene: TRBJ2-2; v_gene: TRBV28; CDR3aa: CASSLGYTGELFF; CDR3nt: TGTGCCAGCAGTTTAGGGTACACCGGGGAGCTGTTTTTT
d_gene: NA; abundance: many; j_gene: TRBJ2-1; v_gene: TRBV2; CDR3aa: CASYSKQGRNEQFF; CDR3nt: TGTGCCAGTTACTCAAAGCAGGGTAGGAATGAGCAGTTCTTC
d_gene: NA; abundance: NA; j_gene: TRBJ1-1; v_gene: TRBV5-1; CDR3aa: CASSLGGRTEAFF; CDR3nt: TGCGCCAGCAGCCTAGGGGGGCGGACTGAAGCTTTCTTT
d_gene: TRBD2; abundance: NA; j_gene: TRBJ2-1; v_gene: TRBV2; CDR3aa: CASSSPLAGGGYNEQFF; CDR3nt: TGTGCCAGCAGTTCTCCTCTAGCGGGAGGGGGATACAATGAGCAGTTCTTC